This T cell receptor beta chain originates from a study of glioma-infiltrating T cells. Study background: Glioblastomas were WHO grade IV, sampled at first diagnosis; low-grade were grade II. Blood libraries targeted about 4.5- to 11-fold coverage of about 900,000 T cells. Notes on the study in general: Shared blood CDR3 signature motifs marked patients with low tissue-blood divergence. Very few CDR3 sequences were shared between tissue and blood.

This clonotype was detected only a few times. What it recognizes is unknown. The V segment lost 0 bases and the J segment 8 bases; nucleotides outside the gene matches: 4. This CDR3 has 15 amino acids. CDR1 is LNHNV, CDR2 YYDKDF, per germline (reference sequence). The iRepertoire nested amplicon-rescue multiplex PCR amplified TCR alpha and beta CDR3s from RNA. Each CDR3 protein is one row after TCRdb ran MiXCR on the multiplex PCR reads. The table shows about 400,000 distinct CDR3 sequences, with less than 50% occurring only once. The chain joins TRBV15 to TRBJ1-2, with 12 bases aligning to TRBD1. This sequence originates from a human donor with low-grade glioma or glioblastoma, undergoing nonglioma brain surgery, or in good health (not recorded which). Sequences were obtained from glioma tissue, nonneoplastic brain tissue, or PBMCs (not recorded which). DNA for the CDR3: TGTGCCACCAGCAGAGATCGGGACAGGGGGCTCGGCTACACCTTC. The encoded protein is CATSRDRDRGLGYTF.